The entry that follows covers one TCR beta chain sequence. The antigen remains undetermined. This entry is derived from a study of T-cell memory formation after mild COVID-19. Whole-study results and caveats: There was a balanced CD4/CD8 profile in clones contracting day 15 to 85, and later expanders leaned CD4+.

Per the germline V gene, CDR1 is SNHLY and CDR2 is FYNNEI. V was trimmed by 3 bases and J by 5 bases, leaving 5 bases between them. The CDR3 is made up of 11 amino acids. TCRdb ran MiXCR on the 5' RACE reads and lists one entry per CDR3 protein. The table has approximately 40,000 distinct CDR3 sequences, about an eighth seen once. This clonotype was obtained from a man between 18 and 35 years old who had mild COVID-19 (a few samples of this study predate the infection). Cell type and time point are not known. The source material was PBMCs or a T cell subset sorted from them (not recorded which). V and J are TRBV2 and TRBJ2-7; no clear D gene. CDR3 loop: CASSELHEQYF. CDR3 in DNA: TGTGCCAGCAGTGAGTTGCACGAGCAGTACTTC.